This entry lists 10 T cell receptor beta chains sequenced from one sample in a study of CXCR3-negative and CXCR3-positive naive CD8 T cells (dated by TCRdb to about 2019). The run used a NextSeq 550. The Human TCR Profiling Kit (MiLaboratory) was used to prepare UMI-labeled 5' RACE TRB cDNA libraries. After reprocessing by TCRdb, each CDR3 protein sequence is one entry, and no DNA is given. The sample table includes approximately 66,000 distinct CDR3 sequences. The ten largest clones add up to roughly 1.5% of the sample. Sequences were obtained from naive CXCR3- CD8+ T cells from blood. The cell subset or site label on this specimen signifies: CD45RO-CCR7+CD27+CD95- naive CD8+ T cells lacking CXCR3 (TNR3-). All receptors come from a human donor in good health. Some clones in this sample may be carry-over from other donors' samples.

J is TRBJ2-7 and V is TRBV11-3; without DNA, the TCRdb call of TRBD1 cannot be checked. The CDR3 covers 16 residues. CDR1 SGHNT and CDR2 YENEEA come from the germline V gene. The CDR3: CASSRINRDFSYEQYF.

The chain links TRBV10-3 to TRBJ1-1. Germline V gene data show CDR1 as ENHRY and CDR2 as SYGVKD. There are 16 residues in the CDR3. The CDR3 spells CAIAQIASRVNTEAFF.

V gene TRBV9 combines with J gene TRBJ2-1. This CDR3 has 12 amino acids. Germline V gene data show CDR1 as SGDLS and CDR2 as YYNGEE. The CDR3 spells CASSDGVNEQFF.

The chain recombines TRBV29-1 with TRBJ2-5. The CDR3 sequence is 14 residues long. Germline CDR1 reads SQVTM; CDR2 reads ANQGSEA. CDR3: CSVVGRGVQETQYF.

This chain joins TRBV14 and TRBJ2-3; TCRdb's assignment of TRBD1 cannot be checked, as there is no DNA. Germline values: CDR1 SGHDN, CDR2 FVKESK. The CDR3 covers 12 residues. CDR3 sequence reads: CASSLRADTQYF.

The chain couples TRBV28 to TRBJ2-2. The CDR3 is 14 residues long. The germline V gene has CDR1 MDHEN and CDR2 SYDVKM. The CDR3 loop reads CASSFGFGTGELFF.

This sequence joins TRBV3-1 and TRBJ2-7; TCRdb's D gene call, TRBD1, goes unchecked for lack of DNA. CDR1 and CDR2 (germline): LGHDT, YNNKEL (reference sequence). The CDR3 has 14 amino acids. The chain's CDR3 is CASSPGQIYYEQYF.

This sequence joins TRBV7-2 and TRBJ1-6; the TRBD1 assignment by TCRdb is unverifiable without DNA. The CDR3 runs to 14 residues. Germline CDR1 SGHTA, CDR2 FQGNSA. This CDR3 reads CASSPGRTNSPLHF.

This chain links TRBV28 with TRBJ1-5; TCRdb's assignment of TRBD1 cannot be checked, as there is no DNA. Germline lookup yields CDR1 MDHEN and CDR2 SYDVKM. This CDR3 is 16 amino acids long. The CDR3: CASSFSSRAYNQPQHF. Together with reference TRBV28 and TRBJ1-5, the CDR3 gives the full variable domain: DVKVTQSSRYLVKRTGEKVFLECVQDMDHENMFWYRQDPGLGLRLIYFSYDVKMKEKGDIPEGYSVSREKKERFSLILESASTNQTSMYLCASSFSSRAYNQPQHFGDGTRLSIL.

The chain couples TRBV7-9 to TRBJ2-3; there is no DNA to check the TCRdb D call of TRBD1. Germline CDR1 reads SEHNR; CDR2 reads FQNEAQ (reference sequence). This CDR3 is built from 17 residues. The chain's CDR3 is CASSFPGTQMDTDTQYF.